This T cell receptor (beta chain) was identified in a study of blood T cell repertoires in COVID-19. There are a few counts of this clone. V dropped 4 bases and J dropped 5; count of bases not matched to a gene: 4. This CDR3 has 14 residues. CDR1 is SNHLY, CDR2 FYNNEI, per germline. Method: immunoSEQ multiplex PCR; TCRdb's copy keeps in-frame clones and lacks some. There are 200,000 to 250,000 clones in the sample; 70% to 90% occur only once, and 3% to 3.5% lies in the top ten. This clonotype originated in a woman in her fifties or sixties in a cohort exposed to, infected with or recovered from COVID-19 (not recorded which). This rearrangement joins TRBV2 to TRBJ1-5; 8 bases map to TRBD1. The sample was PBMCs or T cells enriched from blood (not recorded which). As DNA, the CDR3 is TGTGCCAGCAGTGGCAGGGGGCAAGATCAGCCCCAGCATTTT. Translation gives CASSGRGQDQPQHF.